These 4 T cell receptor beta chains were sequenced from one sample in a study of T cell changes during pregnancy in multiple sclerosis. Sequenced by immunoSEQ multiplex PCR; TCRdb stores in-frame clones only, minus some. The data contain about 100,000 clones, 90% of them seen just once; the ten biggest clones take up roughly 0.79%. The specimen was peripheral blood, collected in the second trimester of pregnancy. These receptors originate from a female donor in good health, enrolled as a control in a pregnancy study.

The V gene is TRBV7-9, the J gene TRBJ1-1; D is uncertain. The CDR3 extends over 13 amino acids. The germline V gene encodes CDR1 SEHNR and CDR2 FQNEAQ (reference sequence). The V end lost 0 bases, the J end lost 2 bases, and 4 bases lay between the germline ends. CDR3 amino acids: CASSLARNTEAFF. The DNA of the CDR3 is TGTGCCAGCAGCTTAGCTAGAAACACTGAAGCTTTCTTT.

V and J are TRBV6-1 and TRBJ1-5; D gene ambiguous. The CDR3 runs to 14 residues. With 3 bases removed from V and 0 bases from J, the gap between germline ends came to 6 bases. Germline loops: CDR1 MNHNS, CDR2 SASEGT. The CDR3 region has the DNA TGTGCCAGCAGTGACAGGTTTAGCAATCAGCCCCAGCATTTT. This sequence encodes CASSDRFSNQPQHF.

The DNA for the CDR3 is TGTGCCACCACCATTCGAAGCGGGGCTCAAGAGACCCAGTACTTC. Amino acids: CATTIRSGAQETQYF. The chain joins TRBV15 to TRBJ2-5, with TRBD2 matching over 7 bases. V dropped 7 bases and J dropped 2; count of bases not matched to a gene: 10. CDR1 is LNHNV, CDR2 YYDKDF, per germline (reference sequence). The CDR3 contains 15 residues.

The chain couples TRBV5-4 to TRBJ2-5, with D perhaps matching TRBD2 (7 bases). The CDR3 has 13 amino acids. The V end lost 5 bases, the J end lost 9 bases, and 17 bases lay between the germline ends. Germline values: CDR1 SGHNT, CDR2 YYREEE (reference sequence). CDR3 DNA sequence: TGTGCCAGCAGGGGCGGGGGCCCCTCGCCCCAGTACTTC. It yields the protein CASRGGGPSPQYF.